The 17 T cell receptor beta chains presented below share a single source sample, sequenced in a study of cytomegalovirus exposure and HLA in healthy donors. The PCR made use of 60 Vbeta and 13 Jbeta primers. TCRdb keeps only in-frame clones here, not all; method: immunoSEQ multiplex PCR. Here the sample spans around 140,000 clones, about 70% being singletons. Sequences were obtained from PBMCs. The receptors here all came from a male donor in good health and CMV-seronegative.

The CDR3 region is CASSSLHTYEQFF. For the CDR3, the DNA is TGTGCCAGCAGCTCACTACATACATATGAGCAGTTCTTC. This chain joins TRBV7-9 and TRBJ2-1, with D uncertain. V shed 4 bases and J shed 8 bases, with 12 bases lying between them. The germline CDR1 and CDR2 sequences are SEHNR and FQNEAQ (reference sequence). There are 13 residues in the CDR3.

The rearrangement uses TRBV28 and TRBJ2-5, with a possible D match to TRBD2 (5 bases). The germline CDR1 and CDR2 sequences are MDHEN and SYDVKM. With 5 bases removed from V and 5 bases from J, the gap between germline ends came to 27 bases. The length of the CDR3 is 18 residues. CDR3 in amino acids: CASSSPHLLATRRETQYF. For the CDR3, the DNA is TGTGCCAGCAGTAGCCCACACCTTCTAGCAACACGAAGGGAGACCCAGTACTTC.

The CDR3 DNA is TGTGCCAGCAGTGAATTTAGAGAGCAGCCCCAGCATTTT. It codes for CASSEFREQPQHF. The genes are TRBV2 and TRBJ1-5, with D uncertain. V shed 2 bases and J shed 7 bases, with 9 bases lying between them. The germline gives CDR1 SNHLY, CDR2 FYNNEI. This CDR3 region has 13 residues.

This sequence joins TRBV12-5 and TRBJ1-1; D is ambiguous. This CDR3 comprises 13 residues. Germline V gene data show CDR1 as LGHNT and CDR2 as FRNRAP. Trimming stripped 8 bases from V and 4 bases from J, with 14 bases between. CDR3 bases: TGTGCTAGTATGGCGGGGTTCGGCACTGAAGCTTTCTTT. It specifies CASMAGFGTEAFF. The full variable domain, completed using reference TRBV12-5 and TRBJ1-1, is DARVTQTPRHKVTEMGQEVTMRCQPILGHNTVFWYRQTMMQGLELLAYFRNRAPLDDSGMPKDRFSAEMPDATLATLKIQPSEPRDSAVYFCASMAGFGTEAFFGQGTRLTVV.

This clone appeared a few times. The chain combines TRBV6-5 with TRBJ1-4, with a possible D match to TRBD1 (6 bases). Per germline, CDR1 MNHEY and CDR2 SVGAGI. The CDR3 runs to 15 residues. The V gene lost 6 bases and the J gene lost 8 bases, with 19 bases spanning the gap. The CDR3 sequence is CASSNTQGPGEKLFF. CDR3 nucleotides: TGTGCCAGCAGCAACACACAGGGCCCTGGGGAAAAACTGTTTTTT.

This chain uses TRBV11-2 with TRBJ2-3, with 11 nucleotides matching TRBD2. Germline V CDR1 and CDR2: SGHAT, FQNNGV. With V trimmed by 1 base and J by 1 base, 10 bases remained unmatched. CDR3 size: 19 residues. The CDR3 nucleotides are TGTGCCAGCAGCTTAGTCCGAATAGCGGGGGGGTCCGGCACAGATACGCAGTATTTT. As protein: CASSLVRIAGGSGTDTQYF.

This clone was found once. This chain uses TRBV28 with TRBJ2-7, with 9 nucleotides matching TRBD2. The CDR3 runs to 15 residues. V shed 10 bases and J 0 bases; nucleotides not matched to a gene: 10. CDR1 and CDR2 from the germline V gene are MDHEN and SYDVKM. The chain's CDR3 is CANNLWTSDSYEQYF. CDR3 DNA: TGTGCCAACAACCTTTGGACTAGCGACTCCTACGAGCAGTACTTC.

This clone was detected once. The chain links TRBV15 to TRBJ1-1; a possible D gene is TRBD1 (5 bases). Germline V gene sequence: CDR1 LNHNV, CDR2 YYDKDF (reference sequence). The V and J ends lost 5 bases and 1 base respectively, with 11 bases between them. The CDR3 loop spans 14 amino acids. The CDR3 is CATSVGEANTEAFF. For the CDR3, the DNA is TGTGCCACCAGCGTAGGGGAAGCGAACACTGAAGCTTTCTTT.

The chain combines TRBV7-8 with TRBJ2-2; D may be TRBD2 (6 bases). V gave up 3 bases and J gave up 5 bases, with 13 bases separating them. The V gene's germline CDR1 is SGHVS and CDR2 FQNEAQ. The CDR3 has 15 residues. Written as DNA, the CDR3 is TGTGCCAGCAGCTTTAGGCAGGCGGGAACCGGGGAGCTGTTTTTT. It is translated as CASSFRQAGTGELFF. Based on the CDR3 plus reference TRBV7-8 and TRBJ2-2, the full variable domain is GAGVSQSPRYKVAKRGQDVALRCDPISGHVSLFWYQQALGQGPEFLTYFQNEAQLDKSGLPSDRFFAERPEGSVSTLKIQRTQQEDSAVYLCASSFRQAGTGELFFGEGSRLTVL.

The J gene is TRBJ2-2, the V gene TRBV5-1; TRBD1 matches 7 bases. The V and J ends lost 2 bases and 5 bases, in that order; junction bases with no gene match: 6. This CDR3 has 15 amino acids. Germline V gene data show CDR1 as SGHRS and CDR2 as YFSETQ. The CDR3 protein is CASSFSGQLTGELFF. The CDR3 DNA reads TGCGCCAGCAGCTTCTCGGGACAGCTTACCGGGGAGCTGTTTTTT. The full variable domain, completed using reference TRBV5-1 and TRBJ2-2, is KAGVTQTPRYLIKTRGQQVTLSCSPISGHRSVSWYQQTPGQGLQFLFEYFSETQRNKGNFPGRFSGRQFSNSRSEMNVSTLELGDSALYLCASSFSGQLTGELFFGEGSRLTVL.

This clone was detected only once. This chain uses TRBV7-2 with TRBJ1-2; D ambiguous. Germline values: CDR1 SGHTA, CDR2 FQGNSA. There are 16 residues in the CDR3. The V and J ends lost 5 bases and 2 bases respectively, with 18 bases between them. The CDR3 sequence: CASSLHTAAKNYGYTF. The CDR3 nucleotides are TGTGCCAGCAGCCTTCACACCGCGGCAAAAAACTATGGCTACACCTTC.

The chain couples TRBV18 to TRBJ2-1, with D possibly TRBD1 on 5 matching bases. Trimming removed 6 bases from V and 0 bases from J, with 15 bases in between. Germline-derived CDR1 and CDR2 are KGHSH and LQKENI. This CDR3 is built from 16 residues. CDR3 nucleotide sequence: TGTGCCAGCTCCTCGGACACTTTAAGCTCCTACAATGAGCAGTTCTTC. This encodes CASSSDTLSSYNEQFF. Using reference TRBV18 and TRBJ2-1 for the parts outside the CDR3, the full variable domain is NAGVMQNPRHLVRRRGQEARLRCSPMKGHSHVYWYRQLPEEGLKFMVYLQKENIIDESGMPKERFSAEFPKEGPSILRIQQVVRGDSAAYFCASSSDTLSSYNEQFFGPGTRLTVL.

V is TRBV7-9 and J is TRBJ1-2; TRBD1 matches at 9 bases. There are 15 residues in the CDR3. Germline CDR1 and CDR2: SEHNR and FQNEAQ (reference sequence). V was clipped by 1 base and J by 7 bases; unmatched bases: 7. CDR3 DNA sequence: TGTGCCAGCAGCTTAGGAGGGACAGGGTCGCCTGGCTACACCTTC. This translates into CASSLGGTGSPGYTF. Full variable domain (outside the CDR3, taken from reference TRBV7-9 and TRBJ1-2): DTGVSQNPRHKITKRGQNVTFRCDPISEHNRLYWYRQTLGQGPEFLTYFQNEAQLEKSRLLSDRFSAERPKGSFSTLEIQRTEQGDSAMYLCASSLGGTGSPGYTFGSGTRLTVV.

The rearrangement links TRBV16 to TRBJ2-3; D not resolved. V dropped 3 bases and J dropped 2 bases, with 9 bases sitting between them. Germline CDR1 KGHSY, CDR2 FQNENV. CDR3 length equals 14 residues. The CDR3 spells CASSHSAATDTQYF. In DNA, the CDR3 is TGTGCCAGCAGCCATTCCGCGGCCACAGATACGCAGTATTTT.

The V and J genes are TRBV11-1 and TRBJ2-2; 8 bases fit TRBD2. CDR1 and CDR2 from the germline V gene are SGHAT and FQDESV (reference sequence). Unmatched junction bases numbered 16, after V lost 8 bases and J lost 8 bases. This CDR3 is 16 amino acids long. CDR3 loop: CASSTKGVAGRGELFF. CDR3 nucleotide sequence: TGTGCCAGCTCAACAAAAGGGGTAGCGGGGCGAGGGGAGCTGTTTTTT.

The rearrangement uses TRBV6-5 and TRBJ1-1, with 8 bases lining up with TRBD1. Germline CDR1 reads MNHEY; CDR2 reads SVGAGI. After removal of 8 bases from V and 6 bases from J, the junction contained 2 bases not matched to a gene. CDR3 length: 11 amino acids. CDR3: CASHRGAEAFF. CDR3 DNA: TGTGCCAGCCACAGGGGGGCTGAAGCTTTCTTT.

V is TRBV5-1 and J is TRBJ1-4, with D possibly being TRBD1 (5 bases). V lost 0 bases to trimming and J lost 8 bases, with 14 bases between them. CDR1 is SGHRS, CDR2 YFSETQ, per germline. This CDR3 has 15 amino acids. The CDR3 nucleotides are TGCGCCAGCAGCTTGGGTGCAGGGCTAGGGGAAAAACTGTTTTTT. Encoded protein: CASSLGAGLGEKLFF.